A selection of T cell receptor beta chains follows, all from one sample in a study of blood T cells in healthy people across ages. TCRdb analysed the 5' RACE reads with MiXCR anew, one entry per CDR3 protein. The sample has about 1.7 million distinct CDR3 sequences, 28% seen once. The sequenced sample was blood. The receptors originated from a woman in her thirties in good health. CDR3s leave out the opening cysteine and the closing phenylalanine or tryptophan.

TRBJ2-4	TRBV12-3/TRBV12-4	ASNTPGARGVDEQY
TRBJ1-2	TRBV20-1	SAPQRGYT
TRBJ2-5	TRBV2	ASTAPSSRWETQY
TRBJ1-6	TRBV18	ASSESRGTAISPLH
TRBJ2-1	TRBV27	ASSFGTSGSFSYNEQF
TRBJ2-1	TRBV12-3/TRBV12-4	ASSFNSGGASRQF
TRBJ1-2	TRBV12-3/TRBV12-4	ASTGAGMRGYT
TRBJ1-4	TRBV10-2	ASSEDIEKLF
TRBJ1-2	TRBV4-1	ASSQVPDGDYGYT
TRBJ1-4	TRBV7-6	ASSQGSPAGKLF
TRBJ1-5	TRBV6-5	ASSYSIIPGSYSNQPQH
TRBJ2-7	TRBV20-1	SADEGSNAYEQY
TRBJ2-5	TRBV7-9	ASSPWDRGETQY
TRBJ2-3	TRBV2	ASIVGARSTDTQY
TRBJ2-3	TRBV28	ASSVPLLAGVGDTQY
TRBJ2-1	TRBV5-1	ASTLTGSSYNEQF
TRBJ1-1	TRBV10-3	AISALDRNTEAF
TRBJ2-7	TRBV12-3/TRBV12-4	ASNLKAGTLGEQY
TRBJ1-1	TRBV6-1	ASTPSQGVTEAF
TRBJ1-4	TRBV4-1	ASSQDARVNEKLF
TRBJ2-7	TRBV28	ASSSPRYEQY
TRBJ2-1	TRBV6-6	ASSRLAGRGNEQF
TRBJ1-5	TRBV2	ASGRTGNQPQH
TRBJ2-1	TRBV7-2	ASSLAVGYEQF
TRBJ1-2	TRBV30	AWSVGQYGGSRGYT
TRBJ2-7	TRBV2	ASRPNRGEQY
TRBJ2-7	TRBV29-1	SVALGRAGGYEQY
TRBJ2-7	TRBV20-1	RAQRGPEQY
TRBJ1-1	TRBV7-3	ASSLTGLGDTEAF
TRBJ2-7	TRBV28	ASSFKWGGGRPYEQY
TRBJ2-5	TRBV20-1	SARDHPSGQETQY
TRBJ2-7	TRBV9	ASSVAPTYEQY
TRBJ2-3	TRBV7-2	ASSPGWQASTDTQY
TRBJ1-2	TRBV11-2	ASSALLDPNYGYT
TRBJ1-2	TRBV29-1	SVLSDTNYGYT
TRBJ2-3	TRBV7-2	ASSLVGGSITDTQY
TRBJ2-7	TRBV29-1	SVHPQRQGLVDEQY
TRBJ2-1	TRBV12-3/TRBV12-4	ASSSGTSVVEQF
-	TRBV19	ASSIGVEQY
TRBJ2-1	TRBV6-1	ASRTDRELGSSYNEQF
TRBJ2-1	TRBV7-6	ASSLEVDVKYNEQF
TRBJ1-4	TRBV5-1	ASSWETGTDNEKLF
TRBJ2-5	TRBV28	ASSPPLAGGRGTQY
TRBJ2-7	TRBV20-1	SARDGAPKPSYEQY
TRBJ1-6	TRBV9	ASSVGQVGNSPLH
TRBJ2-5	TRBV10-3	AISGQGTETQY
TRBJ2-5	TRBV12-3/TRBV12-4	ASSRQRRGGGETQY
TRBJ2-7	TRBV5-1	ASSLEGQGDYEQY